Listed below are T cell receptor beta chains from one sample, sequenced in a study of metastatic and nonmetastatic thyroid tumors. TCRdb reanalyzed the PCR reads via MiXCR. This sample carries around 13,000 clones, about 30% of them seen once, and the ten largest clones take approximately 12%. The sequencing input was tumor tissue. The receptors were gathered from a male donor with papillary thyroid cancer or a benign thyroid nodule (not recorded which). Some clones in this sample may be carry-over from other donors' samples. CDR3s include the opening cysteine and the closing phenylalanine or tryptophan. The order of the fields is clone size, D gene, V gene, J gene, CDR3 DNA, CDR3 protein. The D gene is left open where the match is weak. Some rows have no size entry. The others give once, few or many, or a class for an expanded clone.

>-|TRBD2|TRBV11-2|TRBJ2-1
TGTGCCAGCAGCGAGCGGGGGAGCTCCTACAATGAGCAGTTCTTC
CASSERGSSYNEQFF
>medium-sized|-|TRBV15|TRBJ1-6
TGTGCCACCAGTAGAGACAGAAACTATAATTCACCCCTCCACTTT
CATSRDRNYNSPLHF
>once|-|TRBV11-2|TRBJ2-7
TGTGCCAGCAGCTTAATTAATCCTCACGAGCAGTACTTC
CASSLINPHEQYF
>-|-|TRBV20-1|TRBJ1-6
TGCAGTGCTAGTTTGCATGCAGAACACTCACCCCTCCACTTT
CSASLHAEHSPLHF
>-|-|TRBV30|TRBJ1-3
TGTGCCTGGAGTGTACAGGGATCTGGAAACACCATATATTTT
CAWSVQGSGNTIYF
>-|-|TRBV5-1|TRBJ2-5
TGCGCCAGCAGCTTGGGTCTGGCCCAACACCTTCAAGAGACCCAGTACTTC
CASSLGLAQHLQETQYF
>-|-|TRBV28|TRBJ1-2
TGTGCCAGCAGTTCCGGACAGACTAACTATGGCTACACCTTC
CASSSGQTNYGYTF
>few|TRBD2|TRBV6-5|TRBJ2-5
TGTGCCAGCAGTTCCGGGGGGGCAGGGAAGGAGACCCAGTACTTC
CASSSGGAGKETQYF
>medium-sized|-|TRBV5-8|TRBJ2-7
TGTGCCAGCAGCCCAAGAGACGAGCAGTACTTC
CASSPRDEQYF
>-|TRBD2|TRBV6-5|TRBJ2-3
TGTGCCAGCAGTTACCGCGGTAGCGGGAGATATACAGATACGCAGTATTTT
CASSYRGSGRYTDTQYF
>few|TRBD1|TRBV20-1|TRBJ1-3
TGCAGTGCGCGTGAGGGGGCTCGAAACACCATATATTTT
CSAREGARNTIYF
>-|-|TRBV6-5|TRBJ1-6
TGTGCCAGCAGTTACGTTAGAGATAATTCACCCCTCCACTTT
CASSYVRDNSPLHF
>-|TRBD2|TRBV20-1|TRBJ2-5
TGCAGTGCGCGAGCGGGAGGGGCTGGGGAGACCCAGTACTTC
CSARAGGAGETQYF
>few|-|TRBV27|TRBJ1-6
TGTGCCAGCAGTCCCTCCGGACCAGTAGAAAATTCACCCCTCCACTTT
CASSPSGPVENSPLHF
>medium-sized|-|TRBV6-2/TRBV6-3|TRBJ1-5
TGTGCCAGCACCGTCGCCGGGGGCTCGAAGCCCCAGCATTTT
CASTVAGGSKPQHF
>-|TRBD1|TRBV6-5|TRBJ2-1
TGTGCCAGCAGTTCGCAGGGGGAAAACAATGAGCAGTTCTTC
CASSSQGENNEQFF
>few|-|TRBV2|TRBJ2-6
TGTGCCAGCAGTGACCAGGGACCAAATTTCGGCTCTGGGGCCAACGTCCTGACTTTC
CASSDQGPNFGSGANVLTF
>-|-|TRBV28|TRBJ2-1
TGTGCCAGCAGTCCCCCGCAGCCCAGCTCCTACAATGAGCAGTTCTTC
CASSPPQPSSYNEQFF
>medium-sized|TRBD1|TRBV19|TRBJ2-1
TGTGCCAGTAGTATGGACAGGGCCGTCAATGAGCAGTTCTTC
CASSMDRAVNEQFF
>-|TRBD2|TRBV12-5|TRBJ2-3
TGTGCTAGTGGTTTGGGTGCTAGCGGGAGCACAGATACGCAGTATTTT
CASGLGASGSTDTQYF
>few|TRBD1|TRBV6-1|TRBJ1-2
TGTGCCAGCAGTGAAGTATCAGGGGGTAACTATGGCTACACCTTC
CASSEVSGGNYGYTF
>medium-sized|-|TRBV4-1|TRBJ1-6
TGCGCCAGCAGCCAACCCACCGGATCCTATAATTCACCCCTCCACTTT
CASSQPTGSYNSPLHF
>-|TRBD1|TRBV5-1|TRBJ1-6
TGCGCCAGCAGCTTGGGACAGGGGACGACTAATTCACCCCTCCACTTT
CASSLGQGTTNSPLHF
>many|TRBD1|TRBV5-4|TRBJ2-1
TGTGCCAGCAGCAGCAGAGACAGGGCCACCTACAATGAGCAGTTCTTC
CASSSRDRATYNEQFF
>-|-|TRBV11-2|TRBJ2-1
TGTGCCAGCAGCCGGGTACGGGGGGCATTGGTCAATGAGCAGTTCTTC
CASSRVRGALVNEQFF